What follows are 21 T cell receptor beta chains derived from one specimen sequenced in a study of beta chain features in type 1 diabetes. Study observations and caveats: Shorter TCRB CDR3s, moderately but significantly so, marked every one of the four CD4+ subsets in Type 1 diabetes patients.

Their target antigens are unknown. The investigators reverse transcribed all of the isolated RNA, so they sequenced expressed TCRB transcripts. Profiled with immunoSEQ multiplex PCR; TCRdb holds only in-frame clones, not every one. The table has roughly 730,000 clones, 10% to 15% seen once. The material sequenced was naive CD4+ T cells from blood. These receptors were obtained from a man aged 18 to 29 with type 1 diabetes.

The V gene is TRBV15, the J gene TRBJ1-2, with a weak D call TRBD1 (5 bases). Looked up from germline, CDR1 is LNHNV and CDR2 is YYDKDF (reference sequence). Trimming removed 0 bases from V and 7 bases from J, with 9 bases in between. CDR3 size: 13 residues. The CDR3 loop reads CATSREAGLGYTF. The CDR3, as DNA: TGTGCCACCAGCAGAGAGGCAGGGCTTGGCTACACCTTC.

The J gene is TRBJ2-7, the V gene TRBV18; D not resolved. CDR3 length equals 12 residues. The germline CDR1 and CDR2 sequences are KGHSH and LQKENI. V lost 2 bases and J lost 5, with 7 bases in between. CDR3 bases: TGTGCCAGCTCACCAGGCAGCAACGAGCAGTACTTC. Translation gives CASSPGSNEQYF.

The CDR3 region has the DNA TGCGCCAGCAGGGTGGGGCCTAACAATGAGCAGTTCTTC. Amino acids: CASRVGPNNEQFF. The V call is TRBV5-1, the J call TRBJ2-1; D is perhaps TRBD1 (5 bases). Germline V lookup: CDR1 SGHRS, CDR2 YFSETQ. The CDR3 runs 13 residues. The V gene lost 5 bases and the J gene lost 5 bases, with 11 bases spanning the gap.

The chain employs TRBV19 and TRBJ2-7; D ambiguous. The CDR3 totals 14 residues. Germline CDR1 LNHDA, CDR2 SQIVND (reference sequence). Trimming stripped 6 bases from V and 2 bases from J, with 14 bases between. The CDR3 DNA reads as TGTGCCAGTAGCAGACACGGAAGGCCCTACGAGCAGTACTTC. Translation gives CASSRHGRPYEQYF.

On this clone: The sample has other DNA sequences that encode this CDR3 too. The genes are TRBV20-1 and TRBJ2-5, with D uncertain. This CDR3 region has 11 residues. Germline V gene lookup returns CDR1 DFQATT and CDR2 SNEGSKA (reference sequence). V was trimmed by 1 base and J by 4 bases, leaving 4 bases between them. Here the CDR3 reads CSARVGETQYF. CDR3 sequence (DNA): TGCAGTGCTAGAGTAGGAGAGACCCAGTACTTC.

The CDR3 DNA sequence: TGCGCCAGCAGCCCGGCCGTCAATGAGCAGTTCTTC. Encoded protein: CASSPAVNEQFF. The rearrangement uses TRBV5-1 and TRBJ2-1, with D unclear. V lost 4 bases, J lost 6 bases, and 8 bases lay in between. The CDR3 sequence is 12 residues long. From germline, CDR1 is SGHRS and CDR2 YFSETQ. Full variable domain (outside the CDR3, taken from reference TRBV5-1 and TRBJ2-1): KAGVTQTPRYLIKTRGQQVTLSCSPISGHRSVSWYQQTPGQGLQFLFEYFSETQRNKGNFPGRFSGRQFSNSRSEMNVSTLELGDSALYLCASSPAVNEQFFGPGTRLTVL.

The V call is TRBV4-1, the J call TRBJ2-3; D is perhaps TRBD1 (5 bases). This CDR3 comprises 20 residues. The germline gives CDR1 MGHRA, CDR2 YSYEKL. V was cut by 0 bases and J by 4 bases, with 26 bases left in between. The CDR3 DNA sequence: TGCGCCAGCAGCCAAGATTCCCCCCTCTTGGCAGGGTCTCCCCCAGATACGCAGTATTTT. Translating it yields CASSQDSPLLAGSPPDTQYF.

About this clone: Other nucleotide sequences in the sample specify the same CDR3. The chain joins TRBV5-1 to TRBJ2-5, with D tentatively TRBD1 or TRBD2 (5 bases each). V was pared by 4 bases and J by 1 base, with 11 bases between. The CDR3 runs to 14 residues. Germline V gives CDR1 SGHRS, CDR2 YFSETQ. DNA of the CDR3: TGCGCCAGCAGCCCTGGGACGGTCCAAGAGACCCAGTACTTC. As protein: CASSPGTVQETQYF.

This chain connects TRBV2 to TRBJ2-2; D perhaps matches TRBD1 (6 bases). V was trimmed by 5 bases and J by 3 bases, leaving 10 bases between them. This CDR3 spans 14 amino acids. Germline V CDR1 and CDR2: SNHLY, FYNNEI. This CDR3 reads CASSYQGHTGELFF. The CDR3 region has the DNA TGTGCCAGCAGTTATCAGGGGCACACCGGGGAGCTGTTTTTT.

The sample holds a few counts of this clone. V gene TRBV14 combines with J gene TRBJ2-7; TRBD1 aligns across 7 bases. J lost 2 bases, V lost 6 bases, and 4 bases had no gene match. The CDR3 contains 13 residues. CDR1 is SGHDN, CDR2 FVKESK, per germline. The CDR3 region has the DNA TGTGCCAGCAGAGTGGGACAGACCTACGAGCAGTACTTC. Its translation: CASRVGQTYEQYF.

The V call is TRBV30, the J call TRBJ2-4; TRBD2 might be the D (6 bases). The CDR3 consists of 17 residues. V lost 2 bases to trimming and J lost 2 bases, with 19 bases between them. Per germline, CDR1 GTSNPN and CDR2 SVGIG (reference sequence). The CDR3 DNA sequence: TGTGCCTGGAGTAATAGGGACGCGGCGGGGACCAAAAACATTCAGTACTTC. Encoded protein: CAWSNRDAAGTKNIQYF.

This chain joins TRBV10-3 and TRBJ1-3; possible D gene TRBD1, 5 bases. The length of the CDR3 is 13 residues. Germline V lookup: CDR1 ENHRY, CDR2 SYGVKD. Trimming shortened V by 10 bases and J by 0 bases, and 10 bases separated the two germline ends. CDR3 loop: CATGDFSGNTIYF. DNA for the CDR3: TGTGCCACCGGGGACTTCTCTGGAAACACCATATATTTT.

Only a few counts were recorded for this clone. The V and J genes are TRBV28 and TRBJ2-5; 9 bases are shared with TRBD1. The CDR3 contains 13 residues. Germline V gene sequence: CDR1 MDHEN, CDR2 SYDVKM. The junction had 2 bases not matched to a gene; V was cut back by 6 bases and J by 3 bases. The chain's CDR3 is CASSTGGEETQYF. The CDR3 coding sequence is TGTGCCAGCAGCACAGGGGGCGAAGAGACCCAGTACTTC.

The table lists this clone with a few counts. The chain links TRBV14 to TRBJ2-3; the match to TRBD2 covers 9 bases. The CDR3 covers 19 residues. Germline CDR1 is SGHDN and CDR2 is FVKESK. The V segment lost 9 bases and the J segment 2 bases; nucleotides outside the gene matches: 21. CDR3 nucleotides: TGTGCCAGTAAGCGCGCTAGCGGGATACCCTTTGGGACCACAGATACGCAGTATTTT. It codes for CASKRASGIPFGTTDTQYF. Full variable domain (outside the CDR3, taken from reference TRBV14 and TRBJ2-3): EAGVTQFPSHSVIEKGQTVTLRCDPISGHDNLYWYRRVMGKEIKFLLHFVKESKQDESGMPNNRFLAERTGGTYSTLKVQPAELEDSGVYFCASKRASGIPFGTTDTQYFGPGTRLTVL.

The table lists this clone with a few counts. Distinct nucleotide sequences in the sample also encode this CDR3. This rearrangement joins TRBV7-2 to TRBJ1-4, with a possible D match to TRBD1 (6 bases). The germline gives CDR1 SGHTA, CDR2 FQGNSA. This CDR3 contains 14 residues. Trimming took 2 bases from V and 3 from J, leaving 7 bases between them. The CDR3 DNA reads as TGTGCCAGCAGCTTAAGGGGGGCTAATGAAAAACTGTTTTTT. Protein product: CASSLRGANEKLFF.

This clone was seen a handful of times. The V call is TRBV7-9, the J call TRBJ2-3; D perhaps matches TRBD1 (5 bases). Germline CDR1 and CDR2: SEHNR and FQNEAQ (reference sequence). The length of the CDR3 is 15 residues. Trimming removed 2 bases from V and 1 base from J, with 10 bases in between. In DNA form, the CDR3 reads TGTGCCAGCAGCTTAAGGGGTGTTGGCACAGATACGCAGTATTTT. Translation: CASSLRGVGTDTQYF.

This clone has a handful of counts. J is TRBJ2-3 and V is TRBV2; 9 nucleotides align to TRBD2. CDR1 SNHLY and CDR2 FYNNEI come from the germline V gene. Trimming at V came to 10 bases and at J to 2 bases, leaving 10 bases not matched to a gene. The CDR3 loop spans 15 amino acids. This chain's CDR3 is CATPALAGITDTQYF. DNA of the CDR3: TGTGCCACCCCTGCCCTAGCGGGAATCACAGATACGCAGTATTTT. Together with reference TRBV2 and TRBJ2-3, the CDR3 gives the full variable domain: EPEVTQTPSHQVTQMGQEVILRCVPISNHLYFYWYRQILGQKVEFLVSFYNNEISEKSEIFDDQFSVERPDGSNFTLKIRSTKLEDSAMYFCATPALAGITDTQYFGPGTRLTVL.

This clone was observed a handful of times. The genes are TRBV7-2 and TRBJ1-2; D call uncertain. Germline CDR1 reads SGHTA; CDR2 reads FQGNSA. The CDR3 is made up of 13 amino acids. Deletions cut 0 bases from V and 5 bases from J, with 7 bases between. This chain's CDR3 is CASSLAGGYGYTF. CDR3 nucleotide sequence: TGTGCCAGCAGCTTAGCAGGTGGATATGGCTACACCTTC.

Here the CDR3 reads CASTGLGQGQETQYF. The CDR3 region has the DNA TGTGCCAGCACTGGCCTGGGACAGGGCCAAGAGACCCAGTACTTC. The V gene is TRBV2, the J gene TRBJ2-5; 9 bases agree with TRBD1. The length of the CDR3 is 15 residues. V was clipped by 7 bases and J by 1 base; unmatched bases: 7. CDR1 SNHLY and CDR2 FYNNEI come from the germline V gene.

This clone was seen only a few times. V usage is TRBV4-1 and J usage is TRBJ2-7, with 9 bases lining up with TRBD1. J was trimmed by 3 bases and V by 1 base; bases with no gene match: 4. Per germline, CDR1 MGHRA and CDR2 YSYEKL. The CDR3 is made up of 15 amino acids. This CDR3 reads CASSQVLGQGYEQYF. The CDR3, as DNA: TGCGCCAGCAGCCAAGTGTTGGGACAGGGCTACGAGCAGTACTTC.

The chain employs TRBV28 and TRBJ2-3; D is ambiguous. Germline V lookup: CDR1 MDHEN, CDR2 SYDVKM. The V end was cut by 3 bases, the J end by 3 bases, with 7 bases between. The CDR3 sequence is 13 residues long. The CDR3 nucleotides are TGTGCCAGCAGTTTGGCCGAGACAGATACGCAGTATTTT. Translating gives CASSLAETDTQYF.